Below are 12 T cell receptor beta chains sequenced from a single sample in a study of control samples from healthy donors and cancer patients (dated by TCRdb to 2019 to 2021). Library preparation used the immunoSEQ multiplex PCR assay. TCRdb took this table from immuneACCESS and kept in-frame rearrangements with V and J called. Such tables lack part of the clones; where checked against another copy, unresolved V genes explain under half of the gap, and the rest is unexplained. Present in this sample are about 160,000 clones, over 90% of which were seen just once. Approximately 1% of the sample goes to the ten largest clones. The sequencing sample was made of blood. These receptors came from a woman aged 25 to 39 in good health.

V and J are TRBV5-1 and TRBJ2-3; D is unresolved. The germline CDR1 and CDR2 sequences are SGHRS and YFSETQ. This CDR3 comprises 13 residues. V dropped 6 bases and J dropped 3 bases, with 11 bases sitting between them. The DNA of the CDR3 is TGCGCCAGCAATGTAGGCGGTACAGATACGCAGTATTTT. As protein: CASNVGGTDTQYF.

The chain combines TRBV3-1 (or the pseudogene TRBV3-2) with TRBJ1-4; possible D gene TRBD1, 5 bases. Germline V gene data show CDR1 as LGHDT and CDR2 as YNNKEL (reference sequence). V lost 3 bases to trimming and J lost 8 bases, with 13 bases between them. The CDR3 covers 14 residues. CDR3 nucleotide sequence: TGTGCCAGCAGCCACCCGAACAGGATAGAAAAACTGTTTTTT. Its protein is CASSHPNRIEKLFF.

The gene calls are TRBV7-9 and TRBJ1-4, with 8 nucleotides matching TRBD1. The CDR3 runs 18 residues. The ends lost 1 base at V and 0 bases at J; junction bases unmatched: 7. Germline loops: CDR1 SEHNR, CDR2 FQNEAQ (reference sequence). The CDR3 DNA reads as TGTGCCAGCAGCTTAGGTCCGGGACAGGTCGCAACTAATGAAAAACTGTTTTTT. Protein product: CASSLGPGQVATNEKLFF.

Remarks on this clone: The junction departs from the called germline gene at one end, perhaps through a read error. V and J are TRBV11-2 and TRBJ2-3; D not resolved. The CDR3 extends over 13 amino acids. The germline CDR1 and CDR2 sequences are SGHAT and FQNNGV. The DNA for the CDR3 is TGTGCCAGCAGTTTAGGGAAATATTCGACGCAGTATTTT. It is translated as CASSLGKYSTQYF.

V is TRBV2 and J is TRBJ1-5; perhaps TRBD1 as D (6 bases). The CDR3 runs 15 residues. The germline V gene encodes CDR1 SNHLY and CDR2 FYNNEI. With 4 bases removed from V and 3 bases from J, the gap between germline ends came to 13 bases. The CDR3 coding sequence is TGTGCCAGCAGTGTAGACAGGACGTACAATCAGCCCCAGCATTTT. Its protein is CASSVDRTYNQPQHF.

The chain combines TRBV10-3 with TRBJ1-2; D unclear. V lost 2 bases and J 4 bases, leaving 11 bases between the germline ends. Germline loops: CDR1 ENHRY, CDR2 SYGVKD. The CDR3 length is 14 residues. The CDR3 sequence is CAISENDGIYGYTF. The CDR3 DNA sequence: TGTGCCATCAGTGAGAACGACGGGATCTATGGCTACACCTTC.

The chain joins TRBV6-1 to TRBJ1-1; 9 positions agree with TRBD1. This CDR3 has 18 amino acids. Germline CDR1 and CDR2: MNHNS and SASEGT. The V segment lost 1 base and the J segment 5 bases; nucleotides outside the gene matches: 14. This chain's CDR3 is CASSEGGDRVGLGTEAFF. For the CDR3, the DNA is TGTGCCAGCAGTGAAGGGGGGGACAGGGTCGGTCTGGGAACTGAAGCTTTCTTT.

J is TRBJ1-2 and V is TRBV3-1 (or the pseudogene TRBV3-2); maybe TRBD1 (5 bases). CDR1 is LGHDT and CDR2 is YNNKEL in the germline V gene (reference sequence). The CDR3 sequence is 12 residues long. Trimming cost V 5 bases and J 8 bases, with 12 bases left between them. CDR3 coding DNA: TGTGCCAGCAGCTATCAGGGCCTCGGCTACACCTTC. The encoded protein is CASSYQGLGYTF.

The CDR3 DNA reads as TGTGCCAGTAGTATAGTGTCCAGGGGGGAAGAGACCCAGTACTTC. This gives the protein CASSIVSRGEETQYF. The chain is built from TRBV19 and TRBJ2-5, with TRBD1 as a possible D gene (7 bases). CDR3 size: 15 residues. The germline CDR1 and CDR2 sequences are LNHDA and SQIVND (reference sequence). Between the trimmed V and J ends, which lost 1 base and 3 bases, there was a span of 12 bases. Looking up the rest from reference TRBV19 and TRBJ2-5 gives the full variable domain: DGGITQSPKYLFRKEGQNVTLSCEQNLNHDAMYWYRQDPGQGLRLIYYSQIVNDFQKGDIAEGYSVSREKKESFPLTVTSAQKNPTAFYLCASSIVSRGEETQYFGPGTRLLVL.

This clone was detected only once. Different DNA sequences within this sample yield the same CDR3. The gene calls are TRBV28 and TRBJ2-7; D unclear. V shed 6 bases and J shed 0 bases, with 6 bases lying between them. The germline CDR1 and CDR2 sequences are MDHEN and SYDVKM. The CDR3 is 12 amino acids. The CDR3 loop is CASSPYSYEQYF. Written as DNA, the CDR3 is TGTGCCAGCAGCCCTTACTCCTACGAGCAGTACTTC.

The chain uses TRBV28 and TRBJ2-7; TRBD1 matches 7 bases. V gave up 5 bases and J gave up 2 bases; unmatched junction bases: 9. The CDR3 sequence is 15 residues long. Germline loops: CDR1 MDHEN, CDR2 SYDVKM. DNA for the CDR3: TGTGCCAGCAGTCTCAATTACAGGGGCACCTACGAGCAGTACTTC. Its translation is CASSLNYRGTYEQYF.

The chain is built from TRBV19 and TRBJ1-1; the match to TRBD1 covers 11 bases. This CDR3 comprises 15 residues. Trimming took 6 bases from V and 8 from J; bases not matched to a gene: 11. The V gene's germline CDR1 is LNHDA and CDR2 SQIVND (reference sequence). This chain's CDR3 is CASSRRGQGGAEAFF. CDR3 sequence (DNA): TGTGCCAGTAGCCGACGGGGACAGGGGGGTGCGGAAGCTTTCTTT.